These 26 T cell receptor beta chains were sequenced from one sample in a study of chemoradiotherapy in HPV16-positive cancers. Sequenced by immunoSEQ multiplex PCR; TCRdb stores in-frame clones only, minus some. The sample lists 9,500 to 13,000 clones, roughly nine tenths seen once, with under 2% in the top ten. The input for sequencing was blood, taken from a patient who underwent chemoradiotherapy. The receptors originated from a human donor with HPV-associated anogenital cancer.

The V call is TRBV9, the J call TRBJ2-5; D may be TRBD2 (6 bases). This CDR3 spans 13 amino acids. V shed 0 bases and J shed 5 bases, with 8 bases lying between them. Germline CDR1 reads SGDLS; CDR2 reads YYNGEE. The CDR3 DNA sequence: TGTGCCAGCAGCGTAGCGGGGGAGGAGACCCAGTACTTC. This encodes CASSVAGEETQYF.

This sequence joins TRBV7-9 and TRBJ1-2, with unresolved D. This CDR3 is built from 13 residues. Trimming pared 6 bases from V and 2 bases from J, leaving 10 bases between. Germline CDR1 is SEHNR and CDR2 is FQNEAQ (reference sequence). In DNA form, the CDR3 reads TGTGCCAGCAGTTCGGACGTCAACTATGGCTACACCTTC. Translating it yields CASSSDVNYGYTF.

The chain is built from TRBV28 and TRBJ1-4; possible D gene TRBD1, 5 bases. Germline V gives CDR1 MDHEN, CDR2 SYDVKM. CDR3 length: 12 amino acids. Between the trimmed V and J ends, which lost 8 bases and 5 bases, there was a span of 9 bases. The chain's CDR3 is CASRRTNEKLFF. CDR3 nucleotides: TGTGCCAGCCGTAGGACAAATGAAAAACTGTTTTTT.

The chain links TRBV6-4 to TRBJ2-1; tentatively, D is TRBD1 (6 bases). CDR3 length equals 15 residues. Germline assignment: CDR1 MRHNA and CDR2 SNTAGT. The V end lost 4 bases, the J end lost 9 bases, and 19 bases lay between the germline ends. The CDR3 DNA follows: TGTGCCAGCAGTGCTAGGGCAGGGGATATGGGTGAGCAGTTCTTC. It translates to CASSARAGDMGEQFF.

The chain recombines TRBV7-2 with TRBJ1-1; D not resolved. V dropped 1 base and J dropped 1 base, with 4 bases sitting between them. The CDR3 runs to 13 residues. The germline V gene encodes CDR1 SGHTA and CDR2 FQGNSA. The CDR3 region has the DNA TGTGCCAGCAGCTTAGGGCAGAACACTGAAGCTTTCTTT. The encoded protein is CASSLGQNTEAFF.

This clone was observed once. V usage is TRBV5-8 and J usage is TRBJ1-4; 9 bases line up with TRBD1. Germline-derived CDR1 and CDR2 are SGHTS and YDEGEE. CDR3 length: 15 residues. The V segment lost 4 bases and the J segment 6 bases; nucleotides outside the gene matches: 7. The CDR3 region is CASSEGQGGDEKLFF. CDR3 bases: TGTGCCAGCAGCGAGGGACAGGGAGGGGATGAAAAACTGTTTTTT.

CDR3 protein: CATSRGKTPLHF. DNA for the CDR3: TGTGCCACCAGCAGGGGGAAAACACCCCTCCACTTT. The J gene is TRBJ1-6, the V gene TRBV15, with no clear D. V was pared by 3 bases and J by 11 bases, with 8 bases between. This CDR3 has 12 residues. The germline CDR1 and CDR2 sequences are LNHNV and YYDKDF (reference sequence).

J is TRBJ2-7 and V is TRBV5-5; 12 bases are shared with TRBD2. V was pared by 3 bases and J by 6 bases, with 7 bases of the junction left unmatched. The CDR3 contains 15 residues. Germline V gene lookup returns CDR1 SGHKS and CDR2 YYEKEE (reference sequence). The CDR3 DNA follows: TGTGCCAGCAGCTATCGACTAGCGGGGGTGGGCGAGCAGTACTTC. Protein sequence: CASSYRLAGVGEQYF.

J is TRBJ1-4 and V is TRBV7-9, with D possibly being TRBD1 (5 bases). The ends were cut back, 2 bases at V and 0 bases at J, with 13 bases in the middle. This CDR3 is built from 17 residues. CDR1 is SEHNR and CDR2 is FQNEAQ in the germline V gene (reference sequence). For the CDR3, the DNA is TGTGCCAGCAGCTTAAGGGGCGGGGCTGCAACTAATGAAAAACTGTTTTTT. Protein sequence: CASSLRGGAATNEKLFF.

V usage is TRBV4-2 and J usage is TRBJ2-7; tentative D call: TRBD1 (6 bases). The length of the CDR3 is 14 residues. Germline V gene lookup returns CDR1 LGHNA and CDR2 YNFKEQ. Trimming removed 4 bases at V and 0 bases at J, with 10 bases between. Written as DNA, the CDR3 is TGTGCCAGCAGCCGGACACAGGGCTCCTACGAGCAGTACTTC. Amino acids: CASSRTQGSYEQYF.

This clone was seen only once. V gene TRBV18 combines with J gene TRBJ2-7; 7 nucleotides agree with TRBD2. The length of the CDR3 is 20 residues. Germline-derived CDR1 and CDR2 are KGHSH and LQKENI. Trimming took 3 bases from V and 0 from J; bases not matched to a gene: 20. In nucleotides, the CDR3 is TGTGCCAGCTCACCGGGAGGGGCTAGCGGCAAGTTACTGAGCTCCTACGAGCAGTACTTC. The encoded protein is CASSPGGASGKLLSSYEQYF.

V and J are TRBV19 and TRBJ1-1; 10 bases fit TRBD1. From germline, CDR1 is LNHDA and CDR2 SQIVND (reference sequence). This CDR3 region has 16 residues. V gave up 5 bases and J gave up 5 bases; unmatched junction bases: 11. The CDR3 loop is CASSPRRTGGWTEAFF. The DNA for the CDR3 is TGTGCCAGTAGTCCACGCCGGACAGGGGGATGGACTGAAGCTTTCTTT.

The chain joins TRBV27 to TRBJ2-5, with D possibly called TRBD1 or TRBD2 (5 bases each). The last part of the DNA fits TRBJ2-7 better; the J call may be wrong. This CDR3 is built from 16 residues. Germline CDR1 and CDR2: MNHEY and SMNVEV (reference sequence). The CDR3 region is CASSGAASSGSYEQYF. The CDR3 nucleotides are TGTGCCAGCAGCGGGGCAGCCTCCTCTGGATCCTACGAGCAGTACTTC.

This clone appeared a single time. J is TRBJ1-6 and V is TRBV5-1; D is undetermined. V dropped 0 bases and J dropped 7 bases, with 8 bases sitting between them. The CDR3 is 14 amino acids. CDR1 SGHRS and CDR2 YFSETQ come from the germline V gene. DNA of the CDR3: TGCGCCAGCAGCTTGGCCGGGGTCAATTCACCCCTCCACTTT. Translating gives CASSLAGVNSPLHF.

The rearrangement uses TRBV19 and TRBJ2-7; 10 positions match TRBD1. Trimming took 8 bases from V and 2 from J; bases not matched to a gene: 6. The CDR3 totals 14 residues. Germline V lookup: CDR1 LNHDA, CDR2 SQIVND (reference sequence). The CDR3 DNA is TGTGCCAGTTCAAGGACAGGGGGGGCCTACGAGCAGTACTTC. Translated, it gives CASSRTGGAYEQYF.

The chain links TRBV6-6 to TRBJ1-4; possible D gene TRBD1, 5 bases. V lost 10 bases to trimming and J lost 0 bases, with 12 bases between them. This CDR3 is 14 amino acids long. Germline V lookup: CDR1 MNHNY, CDR2 SVGAGI (reference sequence). Written as DNA, the CDR3 is TGTGCCATCGCCCGAGGGGCAACTAATGAAAAACTGTTTTTT. It specifies CAIARGATNEKLFF.

J is TRBJ2-5 and V is TRBV9; 11 nucleotides agree with TRBD2. V shed 5 bases, J shed 1 base, and the junction held 7 bases outside the gene matches. CDR1 is SGDLS and CDR2 is YYNGEE in the germline V gene. This CDR3 contains 16 residues. In DNA form, the CDR3 reads TGTGCCAGCAGTCGACTAGCGGGGACGCGCCAAGAGACCCAGTACTTC. Protein product: CASSRLAGTRQETQYF.

This clone was counted once. The gene calls are TRBV5-1 and TRBJ1-1; 7 bases agree with TRBD1. CDR3 length equals 13 residues. Trimming took 4 bases from V and 8 from J; bases not matched to a gene: 8. The germline gives CDR1 SGHRS, CDR2 YFSETQ. CDR3 amino acids: CASSDGGGGEAFF. CDR3 in DNA: TGCGCCAGCAGCGACGGAGGAGGGGGCGAAGCTTTCTTT. Combining the CDR3 with reference TRBV5-1 and TRBJ1-1 gives the whole variable domain KAGVTQTPRYLIKTRGQQVTLSCSPISGHRSVSWYQQTPGQGLQFLFEYFSETQRNKGNFPGRFSGRQFSNSRSEMNVSTLELGDSALYLCASSDGGGGEAFFGQGTRLTVV.

V gene TRBV4-2 combines with J gene TRBJ2-5; 11 positions match TRBD1. J was trimmed by 5 bases and V by 1 base; bases with no gene match: 6. The CDR3 contains 16 residues. Germline V gene sequence: CDR1 LGHNA, CDR2 YNFKEQ. The CDR3 sequence is CASSQVPGQGGETQYF. CDR3 nucleotide sequence: TGTGCCAGCAGCCAAGTACCGGGACAGGGGGGGGAGACCCAGTACTTC.

The V gene is TRBV5-5, the J gene TRBJ1-6; 7 nucleotides line up with TRBD1. Trimming at V came to 0 bases and at J to 10 bases, leaving 4 bases not matched to a gene. The CDR3 sequence is 14 residues long. CDR1 is SGHKS and CDR2 is YYEKEE in the germline V gene (reference sequence). CDR3 sequence: CASSLEAGGSPLHF. The CDR3 DNA is TGTGCCAGCAGCTTGGAAGCAGGGGGATCACCCCTCCACTTT.

The V and J genes are TRBV7-2 and TRBJ2-7; D is perhaps TRBD1 (6 bases). CDR1 and CDR2 from the germline V gene are SGHTA and FQGNSA. V dropped 4 bases and J dropped 2 bases, with 15 bases sitting between them. The CDR3 runs 15 residues. Written as DNA, the CDR3 is TGTGCCAGCAGCTCCTTCCCCCGACAGGCCTACGAGCAGTACTTC. Translation: CASSSFPRQAYEQYF.

The rearrangement uses TRBV15 and TRBJ2-7; the match to TRBD2 covers 8 bases. Per germline, CDR1 LNHNV and CDR2 YYDKDF (reference sequence). The CDR3 extends over 15 amino acids. V dropped 5 bases and J dropped 2; count of bases not matched to a gene: 8. CDR3 sequence (DNA): TGTGCCACCAGCGAGACGGGGGGGCCGACCTACGAGCAGTACTTC. Protein sequence: CATSETGGPTYEQYF.

The chain uses TRBV4-1 and TRBJ1-1; D perhaps matches TRBD1 (5 bases). The CDR3 length is 14 residues. In germline, CDR1 is MGHRA, CDR2 YSYEKL. Trimming took off 3 bases at V and 4 bases at J, with 12 bases between the two ends. The CDR3: CASSHQAGGTEAFF. DNA of the CDR3: TGCGCCAGCAGCCATCAGGCGGGGGGCACTGAAGCTTTCTTT.

The chain carries TRBV19 and TRBJ2-5; D perhaps matches TRBD1 (6 bases). The CDR3 covers 13 residues. Germline loops: CDR1 LNHDA, CDR2 SQIVND (reference sequence). Trimming pared 4 bases from V and 5 bases from J, leaving 11 bases between. CDR3 protein: CASSRAGVETQYF. The CDR3 DNA follows: TGTGCCAGTAGTAGGGCAGGGGTTGAGACCCAGTACTTC.

This clone was found once. The chain combines TRBV7-3 with TRBJ2-1; TRBD1 is a possible D gene (5 bases). The germline gives CDR1 SGHTA, CDR2 FQGTGA. The CDR3 is 15 residues long. With 2 bases removed from V and 1 base from J, the gap between germline ends came to 9 bases. The chain's CDR3 is CASSLFKGSYNEQFF. CDR3 DNA: TGTGCCAGCAGCTTATTTAAGGGGTCCTACAATGAGCAGTTCTTC. The full variable domain, its missing parts supplied by reference TRBV7-3 and TRBJ2-1, is GAGVSQTPSNKVTEKGKYVELRCDPISGHTALYWYRQSLGQGPEFLIYFQGTGAADDSGLPNDRFFAVRPEGSVSTLKIQRTERGDSAVYLCASSLFKGSYNEQFFGPGTRLTVL.

The chain couples TRBV4-1 to TRBJ2-1; D possibly corresponds to TRBD2 (6 bases). CDR1 and CDR2 (germline): MGHRA, YSYEKL. The V gene lost 3 bases and the J gene lost 0 bases, with 21 bases spanning the gap. CDR3 length: 19 amino acids. CDR3 coding DNA: TGCGCCAGCAGCCACCTCCCTTTTGAGGCGGGGAGCTCCTACAATGAGCAGTTCTTC. Residues: CASSHLPFEAGSSYNEQFF.